Below, one T cell receptor (beta chain) is given with its context. The data stem from a study of CD8 T cells in Susac syndrome. Random hexamers were used to reverse transcribe the RNA input (roughly 0.5 to 1 ug). TCRdb reanalysed the immunoSEQ multiplex PCR reads using MiXCR and keeps one entry per CDR3 protein. The sample carries 100,000 to 150,000 distinct CDR3 sequences, about 94% recorded once. The trim removed 0 bases at V and 0 bases at J, leaving 4 bases unmatched. The V gene's germline CDR1 is SGHNT and CDR2 YYREEE (reference sequence). The CDR3 loop spans 17 amino acids. The J gene is TRBJ2-1, the V gene TRBV5-4, with 9 nucleotides matching TRBD2. The TCR originated in a human donor in good health. Sequencing input: CD4+ T cells from PBMCs. The CDR3 nucleotides are TGTGCCAGCAGCTTGGCTCTAGCGGGGAGCTCCTACAATGAGCAGTTCTTC. It translates to CASSLALAGSSYNEQFF.